The next 8 T cell receptor beta chains were all read from a single sample in a study of shared clonotypes between healthy human individuals (dated by TCRdb to 2018 to 2021). Receptors were amplified or captured by the immunoSEQ multiplex PCR assay. Here the immuneACCESS table is served through TCRdb, limited to in-frame sequences with V and J called. Missing clones are a known gap in these copies; in checked studies unresolved V genes cover under half, and the rest lacks a known reason. The sample includes roughly 2.6 million clones, with roughly 92% observed a single time. The ten largest clones add up to over 0.12% of the sample. The sample was naive CD4+ T cells sorted from blood. The cell subset or site label here, explained by the study, means: CD45RA+ positively selected. These receptors all come from a man aged 18 to 30 in good health.

The chain recombines TRBV6-5 with TRBJ1-3, with a weak D call TRBD1 (5 bases). CDR1 is MNHEY, CDR2 SVGAGI, per germline. The CDR3 is 15 residues long. Trimming pared 2 bases from V and 2 bases from J, leaving 10 bases between. The CDR3 loop reads CASSYNWGAGNTIYF. The CDR3 coding sequence is TGTGCCAGCAGTTACAACTGGGGGGCTGGAAACACCATATATTTT.

J is TRBJ1-3 and V is TRBV5-4; D gene uncertain. The CDR3 is made up of 13 amino acids. V was pared by 0 bases and J by 2 bases, with 3 bases between. Germline V lookup: CDR1 SGHNT, CDR2 YYREEE (reference sequence). Here the CDR3 reads CASSLGTGNTIYF. CDR3 in DNA: TGTGCCAGCAGCTTGGGGACTGGAAACACCATATATTTT.

The J gene is TRBJ1-2, the V gene TRBV6-5; D is possibly TRBD1 (5 bases). Germline V gene lookup returns CDR1 MNHEY and CDR2 SVGAGI. The ends were cut back, 2 bases at V and 3 bases at J, with 7 bases in the middle. This CDR3 is 13 amino acids long. The CDR3 loop is CASSYGADYGYTF. The DNA for the CDR3 is TGTGCCAGCAGTTACGGGGCGGACTATGGCTACACCTTC.

As for this clone: The sample has other DNA sequences that encode this CDR3 too. The chain uses TRBV18 and TRBJ2-7; 8 nucleotides match TRBD1. The CDR3 is 13 amino acids. The germline CDR1 and CDR2 sequences are KGHSH and LQKENI. After removal of 4 bases from V and 3 bases from J, the junction contained 2 bases not matched to a gene. CDR3 region: CASSQGTGYEQYF. CDR3 in DNA: TGTGCCAGCTCACAGGGGACAGGCTACGAGCAGTACTTC.

The chain recombines TRBV20-1 with TRBJ2-3; a weak D match, TRBD2 (6 bases). Between the trimmed V and J ends, which lost 2 bases and 8 bases, there was a span of 8 bases. This CDR3 is built from 11 residues. Germline V CDR1 and CDR2: DFQATT, SNEGSKA (reference sequence). The CDR3 spells CSARQGGTQYF. CDR3 DNA: TGCAGTGCTAGACAGGGAGGTACGCAGTATTTT.

A word on this clone: One junction end disagrees with the germline gene, perhaps due to a read error. This sequence joins TRBV7-7 and TRBJ1-5; no clear D gene. CDR3 length: 13 residues. In germline, CDR1 is SSHAT, CDR2 FNYEAQ (reference sequence). CDR3 in amino acids: CASSLEPGQPQHF. CDR3 coding DNA: TGTGCTAGCAGCTTGGAACCCGGCCAGCCCCAGCATTTT. The complete variable domain, with remaining parts taken from reference TRBV7-7 and TRBJ1-5, reads GAGVSQSPRYKVTKRGQDVTLRCDPISSHATLYWYQQALGQGPEFLTYFNYEAQPDKSGLPSDRFSAERPEGSISTLTIQRTEQRDSAMYRCASSLEPGQPQHFGDGTRLSIL.

In regard to this clone: Within the sample, other DNA sequences also encode this same CDR3. V gene TRBV5-1 combines with J gene TRBJ2-7; tentatively, D is TRBD1 (5 bases). CDR1 and CDR2 (germline): SGHRS, YFSETQ. V was trimmed by 0 bases and J by 4 bases, leaving 8 bases between them. The CDR3 is 13 amino acids. The CDR3 nucleotides read TGCGCCAGCAGCTTGGAGCCAGGGTACGAGCAGTACTTC. Translation: CASSLEPGYEQYF.

This chain uses TRBV10-3 with TRBJ1-1, with TRBD1 as a possible D gene (5 bases). The CDR3 runs 16 residues. Germline assignment: CDR1 ENHRY and CDR2 SYGVKD. Trimming removed 3 bases from V and 0 bases from J, with 14 bases in between. For the CDR3, the DNA is TGTGCCATCAGTGAAGAAGGACGGGGCATGAACACTGAAGCTTTCTTT. It codes for CAISEEGRGMNTEAFF.